A selection of T cell receptor beta chains follows, all from one sample in a study of regulatory T cells in long-lasting Graves disease. MiXCR, applied by TCRdb to the multiplex PCR reads, yields one record per CDR3 protein. The sample carries around 460,000 distinct CDR3 sequences, about 22% recorded once. The sample consisted of peripheral blood mononuclear cells (PBMCs), taken when the disease was refractory, from a patient treated with antithyroid drugs. The receptors derive from a female donor with Graves disease. Both conserved end residues are part of each CDR3. D genes are given only for firm matches. Size is stated for part of the rows, as once, few or many counts, or as a class when the clone is expanded.

V,D,J,size,CDR3
TRBV28,-,TRBJ2-1,-,CASTFASYNEQFF
TRBV9,TRBD2,TRBJ2-5,-,CASSSSRGRGETQYF
TRBV7-9,-,TRBJ2-5,few,CASSLYGPQYF
TRBV7-6,-,TRBJ1-6,-,CASSLKVGASNSPLHF
TRBV11-2,TRBD2,TRBJ2-4,many,CASSPAGSENIQYF
TRBV19,-,TRBJ1-1,-,CASSMGRFNTEAFF
TRBV28,-,TRBJ1-6,many,CASRSAGRERNSPLHF
TRBV7-8,-,TRBJ1-5,few,CASSLARSGTASNQPQHF
TRBV4-3,-,TRBJ2-7,-,CASSQDLGHREQYF
TRBV24-1,TRBD1,TRBJ2-7,many,CATSEPGTGRDEQYF
TRBV5-1,-,TRBJ2-2,few,CASSWRVTTNTGELFF
TRBV12-3/TRBV12-4,-,TRBJ2-3,few,CASSSPARTDTQYF
TRBV29-1,TRBD1,TRBJ2-5,once,CSVEMTGFGQETQYF
TRBV20-1,TRBD2,TRBJ2-7,few,CSAWLAGGYEQYF
TRBV11-2,TRBD2,TRBJ2-5,many,CASSRTNMVLARETQYF
TRBV20-1,TRBD2,TRBJ2-7,-,CSARLGLAGGEQYF